The 15 T cell receptor beta chains listed next were all sequenced from one sample in a study of response to subunit inactivated influenza vaccine. One entry per CDR3 protein results from TCRdb running MiXCR on the RT-PCR reads. Here the sample spans 500,000 to 600,000 distinct CDR3 sequences, about 14% being singletons. The sample was PBMCs from blood, taken less than 13 days after vaccination. These receptors came from a man aged 50-59 years who received an inactivated influenza vaccine.

This chain links TRBV20-1 with TRBJ2-1, with 12 bases matching TRBD2. The germline CDR1 and CDR2 sequences are DFQATT and SNEGSKA (reference sequence). The CDR3 extends over 16 amino acids. Trimming at V came to 1 base and at J to 5 bases, leaving 6 bases not matched to a gene. Written as DNA, the CDR3 is TGCAGTGCTAGAGTCGGGACTAGCGGGTTAGACAATGAGCAGTTCTTC. Its protein product is CSARVGTSGLDNEQFF.

This rearrangement joins TRBV11-2 to TRBJ2-1; 12 nucleotides agree with TRBD1. The CDR3 runs to 16 residues. Losses at the gene ends were 5 bases for V and 10 bases for J; bases not matched to a gene: 12. Germline CDR1 reads SGHAT; CDR2 reads FQNNGV. The CDR3 DNA is TGTGCCAGCAGCGCCGGGACAGGGGGCGCGTCGGTAGAGCAGTTCTTC. This codes for CASSAGTGGASVEQFF.

The chain links TRBV5-6 to TRBJ1-2; D perhaps matches TRBD1 (6 bases). Germline V gives CDR1 SGHDT, CDR2 YYEEEE. V shed 4 bases and J shed 3 bases, with 7 bases lying between them. The CDR3 is 12 amino acids. CDR3 amino acids: CASSPGDYGYTF. CDR3 nucleotides: TGTGCCAGCAGCCCAGGGGACTATGGCTACACCTTC.

The sample holds a few counts of this clonotype. V is TRBV10-3 and J is TRBJ2-5; 7 nucleotides align to TRBD2. Germline CDR1 reads ENHRY; CDR2 reads SYGVKD. The ends lost 10 bases at V and 0 bases at J; junction bases unmatched: 5. There are 13 residues in the CDR3. The CDR3 here is CATAGRYQETQYF. The CDR3 nucleotides are TGTGCCACAGCGGGGCGGTACCAAGAGACCCAGTACTTC.

This clonotype was counted a few times. In DNA, the CDR3 is TGTGCCAGCAGTTACTCGAAAGGCACAGATACGCAGTATTTT. Translated, it gives CASSYSKGTDTQYF. The chain uses TRBV6-5 and TRBJ2-3, with D unclear. CDR1 and CDR2 from the germline V gene are MNHEY and SVGAGI. This CDR3 contains 14 residues. The V and J ends lost 0 bases and 1 base respectively, with 5 bases between them.

There are many counts of this clonotype. The V gene is TRBV12-3 or TRBV12-4, the J gene TRBJ2-1; 9 nucleotides align to TRBD2. The junction had 7 bases not matched to a gene; V was cut back by 6 bases and J by 7 bases. The CDR3 sequence is 14 residues long. The chain's CDR3 is CASRRGGSQNEQFF. In nucleotides, the CDR3 is TGTGCCAGCAGGCGGGGGGGGTCTCAAAATGAGCAGTTCTTC.

The chain couples TRBV7-2 to TRBJ2-7, with D unresolved. Germline V gene lookup returns CDR1 SGHTA and CDR2 FQGNSA. CDR3 length: 13 amino acids. With 2 bases removed from V and 3 bases from J, the gap between germline ends came to 8 bases. Here the CDR3 DNA reads TGTGCCAGCAGCTTATATAGGGACTACGAGCAGTACTTC. As protein: CASSLYRDYEQYF.

This clonotype was recorded a few times. The chain is built from TRBV3-1 and TRBJ1-1; possibly TRBD1 for D (5 bases). The germline gives CDR1 LGHDT, CDR2 YNNKEL (reference sequence). V was trimmed by 2 bases and J by 1 base, leaving 8 bases between them. The CDR3 consists of 14 residues. For the CDR3, the DNA is TGTGCCAGCAGCCAACCCACAGGGAACACTGAAGCTTTCTTT. Translating gives CASSQPTGNTEAFF.

This clonotype was picked up a small number of times. The rearrangement joins TRBV11-2 to TRBJ2-1, with TRBD2 matching over 14 bases. CDR3 length: 19 amino acids. J lost 2 bases, V lost 5 bases, and 11 bases had no gene match. The germline V gene has CDR1 SGHAT and CDR2 FQNNGV. CDR3 in DNA: TGTGCCAGCAGCCCACCCGGGACTAGCGGGAGTGTCACCTACAATGAGCAGTTCTTC. Amino acids: CASSPPGTSGSVTYNEQFF.

In this sample, this clonotype turned up many times. The V call is TRBV6-1, the J call TRBJ2-2, with TRBD1 identical over 7 bases. The trim removed 6 bases at V and 0 bases at J, leaving 7 bases unmatched. Germline V lookup: CDR1 MNHNS, CDR2 SASEGT. The CDR3 length is 16 residues. The DNA of the CDR3 is TGTGCCAGCAGGGACCTTGGGACAGCGAACACCGGGGAGCTGTTTTTT. It codes for CASRDLGTANTGELFF.

This sequence joins TRBV7-3 and TRBJ2-1; D call uncertain. Germline lookup yields CDR1 SGHTA and CDR2 FQGTGA. Trimming cost V 5 bases and J 8 bases, with 7 bases left between them. The CDR3 runs to 11 residues. The chain's CDR3 is CASSKGDEQFF. The CDR3, as DNA: TGTGCCAGCAGCAAAGGCGATGAGCAGTTCTTC.

This clonotype was observed a few times. The chain couples TRBV12-3 or TRBV12-4 to TRBJ2-3; D is unresolved. Trimming shortened V by 7 bases and J by 8 bases, and 10 bases separated the two germline ends. The CDR3 runs 11 residues. CDR3 DNA sequence: TGTGCCAGCAATTTCCGTGGTACGCAGTATTTT. Translated, it gives CASNFRGTQYF.

The table lists this clonotype with many counts. This chain uses TRBV7-9 with TRBJ1-6; TRBD1 agrees at 7 bases. There are 15 residues in the CDR3. In germline, CDR1 is SEHNR, CDR2 FQNEAQ (reference sequence). J gave up 6 bases and V 6 bases, and 8 bases lay outside the gene matches. The CDR3 DNA follows: TGTGCCAGCAGTCAAACCGGGACAGTTAATTCACCCCTCCACTTT. It yields the protein CASSQTGTVNSPLHF.

This clonotype was picked up many times. The V call is TRBV5-6, the J call TRBJ1-5; 7 bases match TRBD1. Trimming removed 4 bases from V and 0 bases from J; junction bases left unmatched: 7. Germline-derived CDR1 and CDR2 are SGHDT and YYEEEE. The CDR3 is made up of 16 amino acids. The CDR3 nucleotides are TGTGCCAGCAGCCCCTGGACAGGCTCTAGCAATCAGCCCCAGCATTTT. This codes for CASSPWTGSSNQPQHF.

The V gene is TRBV29-1, the J gene TRBJ2-7; the match to TRBD2 covers 10 bases. Trimming removed 5 bases from V and 0 bases from J; junction bases left unmatched: 10. This CDR3 is built from 16 residues. From germline, CDR1 is SQVTM and CDR2 ANQGSEA. The chain's CDR3 is CSVSGTSVKSSYEQYF. DNA of the CDR3: TGCAGCGTTTCCGGGACTAGCGTCAAAAGCTCCTACGAGCAGTACTTC.